The 10 T cell receptor beta chains below were found in one sample sequenced in a study of neurological immune-mediated disorders. TCRdb re-derived calls from the 5' RACE reads in MiXCR, one entry per CDR3 protein. The sample has approximately 44,000 distinct CDR3 sequences; 4.5% to 7% are singletons. The sample taken for sequencing was CD4+ T cells from blood. The receptor set was obtained from a woman aged 18-35 years with multiple sclerosis.

This clonotype was seen at least ten times. The V call is TRBV7-9, the J call TRBJ2-7, with 7 nucleotides matching TRBD1. J lost 6 bases, V lost 5 bases, and 7 bases had no gene match. The CDR3 runs to 13 residues. Germline V lookup: CDR1 SEHNR, CDR2 FQNEAQ (reference sequence). CDR3 residues: CASSETGLTEQYV. The CDR3, as DNA: TGTGCCAGCAGCGAGACAGGGCTGACCGAGCAGTACGTC.

Many counts were recorded for this clonotype. The rearrangement joins TRBV7-9 to TRBJ2-1, with 8 bases aligning to TRBD2. V lost 5 bases, J lost 5 bases, and 17 bases stayed unmatched. This CDR3 comprises 18 residues. CDR1 is SEHNR and CDR2 is FQNEAQ in the germline V gene (reference sequence). CDR3 sequence reads: CASSRGSGTGGVHNEQFF. In nucleotides, the CDR3 is TGTGCCAGCAGCCGCGGTTCGGGTACGGGGGGGGTCCACAATGAGCAGTTCTTC.

The table lists this clonotype with many counts. The chain uses TRBV7-2 and TRBJ2-7; perhaps TRBD2 as D (7 bases). The CDR3 is 16 residues long. Germline CDR1 is SGHTA and CDR2 is FQGNSA. Trimming left V 5 bases short and J 1 base short, with 18 bases between. The CDR3 bases are TGTGCCAGCAGCCTGGGAGGGGGGTACCCTTCCTACGAGCAGTACTTC. Encoded protein: CASSLGGGYPSYEQYF.

The DNA of the CDR3 is TGTGCCAGCAGCGTAGCCGTGACAATGGATGGCTACACCTTC. Amino acid sequence: CASSVAVTMDGYTF. The chain has TRBV9 and TRBJ1-2; D unclear. In germline, CDR1 is SGDLS, CDR2 YYNGEE. CDR3 length equals 14 residues. V was pared by 0 bases and J by 6 bases, with 12 bases between.

This clonotype was found many times. The chain combines TRBV6-1 with TRBJ2-7; D perhaps matches TRBD2 (6 bases). Germline V gene lookup returns CDR1 MNHNS and CDR2 SASEGT. This CDR3 contains 13 residues. V lost 8 bases and J 1 base, leaving 12 bases between the germline ends. As DNA, the CDR3 is TGTGCCAGCGGATCCGGGGGTTCCTACGAGCAGTACTTC. This codes for CASGSGGSYEQYF.

There are many counts of this clonotype. The chain combines TRBV5-5 with TRBJ2-7; D remains ambiguous. V lost 3 bases to trimming and J lost 2 bases, with 9 bases between them. The CDR3 consists of 13 residues. Germline CDR1 reads SGHKS; CDR2 reads YYEKEE (reference sequence). The CDR3: CASSSKNAYEQYF. DNA for the CDR3: TGTGCCAGCAGCTCCAAAAATGCCTACGAGCAGTACTTC. The variable domain in full, completed from reference TRBV5-5 and TRBJ2-7, reads DAGVTQSPTHLIKTRGQQVTLRCSPISGHKSVSWYQQVLGQGPQFIFQYYEKEERGRGNFPDRFSARQFPNYSSELNVNALLLGDSALYLCASSSKNAYEQYFGPGTRLTVT.

The table lists this clonotype with many counts. The rearrangement joins TRBV29-1 to TRBJ1-5; D perhaps matches TRBD1 (5 bases). Germline loops: CDR1 SQVTM, CDR2 ANQGSEA. Trimming took 6 bases from V and 2 from J, leaving 17 bases between them. This CDR3 is 15 amino acids long. The CDR3 sequence: CSVAIGGDGNQPQHF. CDR3 DNA sequence: TGCAGCGTCGCGATAGGTGGGGACGGCAATCAGCCCCAGCATTTT. Full variable domain (outside the CDR3, taken from reference TRBV29-1 and TRBJ1-5): SAVISQKPSRDICQRGTSLTIQCQVDSQVTMMFWYRQQPGQSLTLIATANQGSEATYESGFVIDKFPISRPNLTFSTLTVSNMSPEDSSIYLCSVAIGGDGNQPQHFGDGTRLSIL.

In this sample, this clonotype turned up many times. This chain uses TRBV5-1 with TRBJ1-1; TRBD1 is a possible D gene (5 bases). V lost 5 bases, J lost 5 bases, and 16 bases lay in between. Germline CDR1 is SGHRS and CDR2 is YFSETQ. The CDR3 covers 14 residues. The CDR3 is CASSPGTSRTEAFF. The CDR3 DNA sequence: TGCGCCAGCAGTCCCGGGACTTCAAGGACTGAAGCTTTCTTT.

In its sample, this clonotype was seen many times. The chain has TRBV7-8 and TRBJ2-1; unclear D gene. CDR3 length equals 12 residues. V gave up 5 bases and J gave up 8 bases, with 10 bases separating them. Germline V lookup: CDR1 SGHVS, CDR2 FQNEAQ. The CDR3 sequence: CASSRNLDEQFF. DNA of the CDR3: TGTGCCAGCAGCAGAAACTTAGATGAGCAGTTCTTC.

This clonotype showed up just a few times. The V gene is TRBV9, the J gene TRBJ1-1; no reliable D call. Trimming shortened V by 0 bases and J by 10 bases, and 16 bases separated the two germline ends. The germline V gene has CDR1 SGDLS and CDR2 YYNGEE. CDR3 length equals 14 residues. The CDR3 here is CASSVAPVIDGAFF. CDR3 nucleotides: TGTGCCAGCAGCGTAGCCCCGGTCATAGATGGAGCTTTCTTT.